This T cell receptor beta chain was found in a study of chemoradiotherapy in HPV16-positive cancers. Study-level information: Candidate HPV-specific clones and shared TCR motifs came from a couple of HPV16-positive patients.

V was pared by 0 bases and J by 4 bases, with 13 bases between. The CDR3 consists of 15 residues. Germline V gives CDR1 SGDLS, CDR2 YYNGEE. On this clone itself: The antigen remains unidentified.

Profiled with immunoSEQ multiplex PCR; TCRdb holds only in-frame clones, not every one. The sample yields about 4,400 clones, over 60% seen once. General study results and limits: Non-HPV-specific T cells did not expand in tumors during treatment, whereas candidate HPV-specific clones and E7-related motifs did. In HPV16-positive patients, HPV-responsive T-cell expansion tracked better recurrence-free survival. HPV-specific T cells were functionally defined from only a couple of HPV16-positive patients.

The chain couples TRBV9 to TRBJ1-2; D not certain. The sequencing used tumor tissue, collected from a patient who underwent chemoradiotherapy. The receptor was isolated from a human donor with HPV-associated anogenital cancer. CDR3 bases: TGTGCCAGCAGCGTAGAGGCCTGGACCCTCTATGGCTACACCTTC. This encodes CASSVEAWTLYGYTF. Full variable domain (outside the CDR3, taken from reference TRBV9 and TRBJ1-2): DSGVTQTPKHLITATGQRVTLRCSPRSGDLSVYWYQQSLDQGLQFLIQYYNGEERAKGNILERFSAQQFPDLHSELNLSSLELGDSALYFCASSVEAWTLYGYTFGSGTRLTVV.